This T cell receptor beta chain came from a study of T cell responses to AZD1222 COVID-19 vaccine. The method was immunoSEQ multiplex PCR; TCRdb's version includes in-frame clones alone and lacks a portion of them. The sample consists of some 140,000 clones, roughly nine tenths of them appearing once. Germline V CDR1 and CDR2: MNHEY, SMNVEV (reference sequence). Trimming stripped 8 bases from V and 6 bases from J, with 22 bases between. CDR3 length: 16 residues. The specimen comprised peripheral blood, sampled on day 0 of AZD1222 vaccination. The receptor was derived from an adult in good health. The chain has TRBV27 and TRBJ1-4; D not certain. DNA of the CDR3: TGTGCCAGCTCCGCGCGCCCTCATTATCGAGATGAAAAACTGTTTTTT. Translated, it gives CASSARPHYRDEKLFF.